This T cell receptor beta chain was sequenced in a study of blood T cells in healthy people across ages. The study, taken as a whole, reports: More naive CD4+ cells and higher diversity marked long-lived donors relative to aged donors.

It was with a sample-barcoded 5' primer and a J-beta primer mix that a second PCR of roughly 7 to 12 cycles was run. TCRdb redid the calling of the 5' RACE reads with MiXCR, one entry per CDR3 protein. The repertoire holds 1 million or so distinct CDR3 sequences, with 20% to 25% as singletons. Each sample gave at least 6.5 million isolated PBMCs. At least 6 micrograms of total RNA were extracted per sample. The CDR3 is 13 residues long. Germline values: CDR1 SQVTM, CDR2 ANQGSEA. V lost 6 bases and J lost 2; bases outside the gene matches: 3. This clonotype was detected ten times or more. Its target is not known. The data also belong to a second study, concerning T cells of mothers and their children. That paper states: Nine systemically healthy Caucasian donors: three mothers, six children.

The chain is built from TRBV29-1 and TRBJ2-7; 11 bases line up with TRBD2. This clonotype was obtained from a girl aged 2 to 10 in good health. Sequencing was done on a sample of blood. CDR3 loop: CSVLLAGAYEQYF. CDR3 in DNA: TGCAGCGTCCTACTAGCGGGAGCCTACGAGCAGTACTTC.